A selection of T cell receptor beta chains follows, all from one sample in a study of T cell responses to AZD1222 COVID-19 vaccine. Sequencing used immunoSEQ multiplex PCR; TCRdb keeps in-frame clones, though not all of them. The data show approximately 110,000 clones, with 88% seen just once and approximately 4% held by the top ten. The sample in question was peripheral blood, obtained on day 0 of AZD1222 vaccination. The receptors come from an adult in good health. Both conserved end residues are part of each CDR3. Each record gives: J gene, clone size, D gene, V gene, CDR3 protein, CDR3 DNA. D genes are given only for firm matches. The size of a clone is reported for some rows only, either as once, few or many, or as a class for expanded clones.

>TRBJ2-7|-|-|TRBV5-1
CASSPGAPYEQYF
TGCGCCAGCAGCCCCGGGGCCCCCTACGAGCAGTACTTC
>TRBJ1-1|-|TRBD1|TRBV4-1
CASSSGQDEAFF
TGCGCCAGCAGCTCAGGACAGGATGAAGCTTTCTTT
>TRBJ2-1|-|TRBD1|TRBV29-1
CSVESQDRRSYNEQFF
TGCAGCGTTGAAAGTCAGGACAGGCGGTCATACAATGAGCAGTTCTTC
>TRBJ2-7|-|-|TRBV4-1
CASSQELSGATYEQYF
TGCGCCAGCAGCCAAGAGTTGTCAGGGGCTACCTACGAGCAGTACTTC
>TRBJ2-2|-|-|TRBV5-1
CASSAGTSAGELFF
TGCGCCAGCAGCGCCGGGACCTCGGCCGGGGAGCTGTTTTTT
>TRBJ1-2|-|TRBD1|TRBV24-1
CATSDRTGVTGYTF
TGTGCCACCAGTGATAGGACAGGGGTCACGGGCTACACCTTC
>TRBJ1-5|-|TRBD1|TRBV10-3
CAISRDRQQPQHF
TGTGCCATCAGTCGGGACAGACAACAGCCCCAGCATTTT
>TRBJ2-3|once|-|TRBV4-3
CASSQATGGDTQYF
TGCGCCAGCAGCCAAGCTACCGGGGGTGATACGCAGTATTTT
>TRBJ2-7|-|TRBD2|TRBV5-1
CASSLAPSGREEQYF
TGCGCCAGCAGCTTGGCTCCTAGCGGGAGAGAAGAGCAGTACTTC
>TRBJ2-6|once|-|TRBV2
CASRQEAGANVLTF
TGTGCCAGCCGTCAGGAAGCTGGGGCCAACGTCCTGACTTTC
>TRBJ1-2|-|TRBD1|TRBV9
CASSVAGRDRDYGYTF
TGTGCCAGCAGCGTAGCCGGGAGGGACAGGGACTATGGCTACACCTTC
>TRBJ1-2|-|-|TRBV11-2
CASSLAPGDYGYTF
TGTGCCAGCAGCTTAGCTCCGGGGGATTATGGCTACACCTTC
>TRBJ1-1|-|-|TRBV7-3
CASSSGTRNMNTEAFF
TGTGCCAGCAGCTCCGGGACAAGGAACATGAACACTGAAGCTTTCTTT
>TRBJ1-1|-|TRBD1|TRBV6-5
CASTGDRGREAFF
TGTGCCAGCACCGGGGACAGGGGACGTGAAGCTTTCTTT
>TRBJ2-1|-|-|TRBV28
CASNEEADEQFF
TGTGCCAGCAATGAGGAGGCGGATGAGCAGTTCTTC